A single sample is the source of the 31 T cell receptor beta chains below, sequenced in a study of blood T cell repertoires in COVID-19. Only in-frame clones appear in the TCRdb table, and some are missing; sequencing was by immunoSEQ multiplex PCR. The sample records around 140,000 clones, about 91% being singletons. Sequencing used peripheral blood. The source is a woman aged 55-70 years with acute or convalescent COVID-19.

This chain joins TRBV3-1 (or the pseudogene TRBV3-2) and TRBJ1-5; 8 bases are a match to TRBD1. The germline V gene has CDR1 LGHDT and CDR2 YNNKEL (reference sequence). The CDR3 is made up of 14 amino acids. V lost 4 bases, J lost 6 bases, and 5 bases stayed unmatched. CDR3 nucleotide sequence: TGTGCCAGCAGCCGGGGACAGGTACTTCAGCCCCAGCATTTT. Its translation is CASSRGQVLQPQHF.

This rearrangement joins TRBV7-6 to TRBJ2-2; D is ambiguous. V lost 3 bases and J 6 bases, leaving 8 bases between the germline ends. The germline V gene encodes CDR1 SGHVS and CDR2 FNYEAQ. The CDR3 runs to 13 residues. The DNA for the CDR3 is TGTGCCAGCAGCTTCATGGGCTCCGGGGAGCTGTTTTTT. Translated: CASSFMGSGELFF.

This chain joins TRBV7-2 and TRBJ2-6; D gene uncertain. V was clipped by 5 bases and J by 0 bases, with 17 bases between them. This CDR3 region has 18 residues. Looked up from germline, CDR1 is SGHTA and CDR2 is FQGNSA. CDR3 DNA: TGTGCCAGCAGCCTTAACTCCCCAATGGTCTCTGGGGCCAACGTCCTGACTTTC. Protein sequence: CASSLNSPMVSGANVLTF.

The chain carries TRBV23-1 and TRBJ1-6, with D unclear. TRBV23-1 is identified as an open reading frame with a role that is uncertain. V dropped 6 bases and J dropped 6 bases, with 12 bases sitting between them. CDR3 length equals 14 residues. CDR3 in DNA: TGCGCCAGCAGCTCGGAGGACTTTAATTCACCCCTCCACTTT. Its protein product is CASSSEDFNSPLHF.

The chain recombines TRBV27 with TRBJ2-7, with D possibly being TRBD2 (7 bases). CDR3 length: 14 residues. In germline, CDR1 is MNHEY, CDR2 SMNVEV (reference sequence). Trimming removed 3 bases from V and 6 bases from J, with 15 bases in between. This CDR3 is CASSFAQGGSEQYF. The CDR3 bases are TGTGCCAGCAGTTTCGCACAGGGAGGGAGCGAGCAGTACTTC.

This clone was observed a single time. The chain has TRBV9 and TRBJ2-7; possibly TRBD1 for D (6 bases). Germline CDR1 SGDLS, CDR2 YYNGEE. Trimming took 0 bases from V and 5 from J, leaving 12 bases between them. This CDR3 has 14 amino acids. CDR3 in amino acids: CASSVDGTRDEQYF. CDR3 nucleotide sequence: TGTGCCAGCAGCGTAGACGGGACAAGGGACGAGCAGTACTTC.

This rearrangement joins TRBV7-2 to TRBJ1-4; D may be TRBD1 (5 bases). The CDR3 covers 14 residues. Germline V gene lookup returns CDR1 SGHTA and CDR2 FQGNSA. Trimming shortened V by 3 bases and J by 7 bases, and 12 bases separated the two germline ends. CDR3 protein: CASSLGGASEKLFF. The CDR3 DNA is TGTGCCAGCAGCTTGGGAGGGGCAAGTGAAAAACTGTTTTTT.

This chain joins TRBV30 and TRBJ1-1; D gene uncertain. Germline CDR1 reads GTSNPN; CDR2 reads SVGIG (reference sequence). Between the trimmed V and J ends, which lost 4 bases and 0 bases, there was a span of 12 bases. CDR3 length equals 14 residues. The DNA for the CDR3 is TGTGCCTGGATCATCTCGGGTATGAACACTGAAGCTTTCTTT. Translated, it gives CAWIISGMNTEAFF.

This chain joins TRBV19 and TRBJ2-5; D is possibly TRBD2 (5 bases). Germline lookup yields CDR1 LNHDA and CDR2 SQIVND (reference sequence). Trimming took off 0 bases at V and 5 bases at J, with 16 bases between the two ends. This CDR3 contains 16 residues. CDR3 residues: CASSIDSGMPTETQYF. In DNA, the CDR3 is TGTGCCAGTAGTATAGATTCGGGGATGCCTACGGAGACCCAGTACTTC.

This chain links TRBV10-3 with TRBJ1-1, with no clear D. Germline CDR1 and CDR2: ENHRY and SYGVKD. There are 14 residues in the CDR3. Trimming stripped 4 bases from V and 1 base from J, with 10 bases between. CDR3 residues: CAISVGPGNTEAFF. CDR3 in DNA: TGTGCCATCAGTGTCGGTCCAGGGAACACTGAAGCTTTCTTT.

The count of this clone is one. The chain uses TRBV19 and TRBJ1-3; D call uncertain. There are 13 residues in the CDR3. V dropped 6 bases and J dropped 0 bases, with 6 bases sitting between them. CDR1 and CDR2 from the germline V gene are LNHDA and SQIVND (reference sequence). Written as DNA, the CDR3 is TGTGCCAGTAGGTTGAGCTCTGGAAACACCATATATTTT. Its protein product is CASRLSSGNTIYF.

J is TRBJ1-3 and V is TRBV6-5; D is ambiguous. With 6 bases removed from V and 3 bases from J, the gap between germline ends came to 15 bases. The V gene's germline CDR1 is MNHEY and CDR2 SVGAGI. The CDR3 has 15 amino acids. This chain's CDR3 is CASSRNGLGGNTIYF. CDR3 bases: TGTGCCAGCAGCAGGAACGGCCTCGGTGGAAACACCATATATTTT.

V usage is TRBV21-1 and J usage is TRBJ2-5; TRBD2, as called in the table, went unchecked against the DNA. TRBV21-1 is described as a pseudogene. This CDR3 comprises 14 residues. The CDR3: CASSKGGGGETQYF. In DNA form, the CDR3 reads TGTGCCAGCAGCAAAGGCGGGGGAGGAGAGACCCAGTACTTC.

This clone was counted once. The chain joins TRBV12-3 or TRBV12-4 to TRBJ1-1; D unresolved. The CDR3 runs 11 residues. Trimming shortened V by 2 bases and J by 11 bases, and 9 bases separated the two germline ends. DNA of the CDR3: TGTGCCAGCAGTTTAATCGGGAGGGCTTTCTTT. This codes for CASSLIGRAFF.

The gene calls are TRBV7-2 and TRBJ2-7; TRBD1 matches at 8 bases. The CDR3 totals 14 residues. Germline CDR1 is SGHTA and CDR2 is FQGNSA. Germline trimming cut 6 bases from V and 3 bases from J; bases unmatched to any gene: 7. This chain's CDR3 is CASSVRQGIYEQYF. CDR3 DNA sequence: TGTGCCAGCAGTGTCAGACAGGGGATCTACGAGCAGTACTTC. Looking up the rest from reference TRBV7-2 and TRBJ2-7 gives the full variable domain: GAGVSQSPSNKVTEKGKDVELRCDPISGHTALYWYRQSLGQGLEFLIYFQGNSAPDKSGLPSDRFSAERTGGSVSTLTIQRTQQEDSAVYLCASSVRQGIYEQYFGPGTRLTVT.

This chain links TRBV18 with TRBJ1-2, with 7 bases identical to TRBD1. Losses at the gene ends were 3 bases for V and 4 bases for J; bases not matched to a gene: 5. The V gene's germline CDR1 is KGHSH and CDR2 LQKENI. The CDR3 extends over 14 amino acids. CDR3 residues: CASSPRDSPYGYTF. Written as DNA, the CDR3 is TGTGCCAGCTCACCTAGGGACAGCCCCTATGGCTACACCTTC.

The chain's CDR3 is CASSILGALGQETQYF. The CDR3 nucleotides read TGTGCCAGTAGTATACTTGGGGCTTTAGGACAAGAGACCCAGTACTTC. The chain employs TRBV19 and TRBJ2-5; the D gene is possibly TRBD1 (5 bases). V was pared by 2 bases and J by 2 bases, with 15 bases between. The germline CDR1 and CDR2 sequences are LNHDA and SQIVND (reference sequence). The CDR3 runs to 16 residues.

V and J are TRBV6-2 or TRBV6-3 and TRBJ2-5; D remains unclear. CDR3 length equals 13 residues. V gave up 2 bases and J gave up 5 bases, with 9 bases separating them. Germline V gene lookup returns CDR1 MNHEY and CDR2 SVGEGT. CDR3 loop: CASSYQELETQYF. CDR3 DNA: TGTGCCAGCAGTTACCAAGAGCTTGAGACCCAGTACTTC.

The chain is built from TRBV7-9 and TRBJ2-7; TRBD1 matches 9 bases. Germline lookup yields CDR1 SEHNR and CDR2 FQNEAQ (reference sequence). CDR3 length equals 14 residues. With 5 bases clipped from V and 3 bases from J, the junction kept 5 bases outside the gene matches. This CDR3 reads CASSPRTGVYEQYF. The CDR3 DNA follows: TGTGCCAGCAGCCCCCGGACAGGGGTCTACGAGCAGTACTTC. Complete variable domain (other parts from reference TRBV7-9 and TRBJ2-7): DTGVSQNPRHKITKRGQNVTFRCDPISEHNRLYWYRQTLGQGPEFLTYFQNEAQLEKSRLLSDRFSAERPKGSFSTLEIQRTEQGDSAMYLCASSPRTGVYEQYFGPGTRLTVT.

The CDR3 reads CASSPPSGISSYNEQFF. The CDR3 DNA reads as TGTGCCAGCAGCCCGCCTTCGGGGATAAGCTCCTACAATGAGCAGTTCTTC. This chain connects TRBV7-9 to TRBJ2-1, with D possibly matching TRBD2 (5 bases). Trimming took 5 bases from V and 0 from J, leaving 17 bases between them. The germline gives CDR1 SEHNR, CDR2 FQNEAQ (reference sequence). The CDR3 extends over 17 amino acids.

The J gene is TRBJ1-3, the V gene TRBV30; no clear D gene. This CDR3 is 12 amino acids long. The V gene lost 0 bases and the J gene lost 3 bases, with 3 bases spanning the gap. Germline V CDR1 and CDR2: GTSNPN, SVGIG (reference sequence). The CDR3 region is CAWSVGGNTIYF. CDR3 coding DNA: TGTGCCTGGAGTGTCGGTGGAAACACCATATATTTT. The full variable domain, rest sourced from reference TRBV30 and TRBJ1-3, is SQTIHQWPATLVQPVGSPLSLECTVEGTSNPNLYWYRQAAGRGLQLLFYSVGIGQISSEVPQNLSASRPQDRQFILSSKKLLLSDSGFYLCAWSVGGNTIYFGEGSWLTVV.

The chain couples TRBV7-8 to TRBJ1-2, with TRBD1 identical over 7 bases. The CDR3 totals 13 residues. Trimming at V came to 5 bases and at J to 3 bases, leaving 3 bases not matched to a gene. CDR1 is SGHVS and CDR2 is FQNEAQ in the germline V gene. The CDR3 sequence is CASSRGTDYGYTF. Here the CDR3 DNA reads TGTGCCAGCAGCCGGGGGACAGACTATGGCTACACCTTC.

As to this clone: The identical CDR3 is also encoded by other nucleotide sequences in the sample. The gene calls are TRBV7-2 and TRBJ1-2; D remains unclear. This CDR3 has 13 amino acids. Germline V gene lookup returns CDR1 SGHTA and CDR2 FQGNSA. V dropped 1 base and J dropped 4 bases, with 7 bases sitting between them. CDR3 amino acids: CASSLGQIYGYTF. The DNA of the CDR3 is TGTGCCAGCAGCTTAGGGCAAATCTATGGCTACACCTTC.

The rearrangement joins TRBV6-2 or TRBV6-3 to TRBJ1-3; D not certain. The CDR3 runs 16 residues. V lost 6 bases to trimming and J lost 4 bases, with 19 bases between them. Germline V CDR1 and CDR2: MNHEY, SVGEGT. The CDR3 reads CASSYDWRRSGNTIYF. CDR3 bases: TGTGCCAGCAGCTATGACTGGCGGAGGTCCGGAAACACCATATATTTT.

The gene calls are TRBV3-1 (or the pseudogene TRBV3-2) and TRBJ1-4; 7 positions agree with TRBD1. Unmatched junction bases numbered 16, after V lost 4 bases and J lost 8 bases. The CDR3 is 17 amino acids. Germline-derived CDR1 and CDR2 are LGHDT and YNNKEL (reference sequence). CDR3 amino acids: CASSRKMGTAIGEKLFF. In DNA, the CDR3 is TGTGCCAGCAGCCGCAAGATGGGGACAGCCATCGGCGAAAAACTGTTTTTT.

The rearrangement links TRBV3-1 (or the pseudogene TRBV3-2) to TRBJ2-3; 10 bases line up with TRBD2. This CDR3 region has 13 residues. Germline V lookup: CDR1 LGHDT, CDR2 YNNKEL (reference sequence). V shed 1 base and J 12 bases; nucleotides not matched to a gene: 4. The CDR3 DNA reads as TGTGCCAGCAGCCAAGGGCTAGCGGGGGTACAGTATTTT. It is translated as CASSQGLAGVQYF.

This chain connects TRBV7-2 to TRBJ2-1, with 8 nucleotides matching TRBD2. The germline V gene encodes CDR1 SGHTA and CDR2 FQGNSA. The CDR3 is made up of 16 amino acids. Trimming cost V 5 bases and J 0 bases; bases outside gene matches: 6. CDR3 region: CASSPYAGGSYNEQFF. DNA of the CDR3: TGTGCCAGCAGCCCCTACGCGGGGGGCTCCTACAATGAGCAGTTCTTC.

The chain couples TRBV19 to TRBJ2-1; D remains ambiguous. The CDR3 spans 16 residues. V dropped 7 bases and J dropped 4 bases, with 20 bases sitting between them. Germline CDR1 LNHDA, CDR2 SQIVND (reference sequence). This chain's CDR3 is CASIPSAPTEYNEQFF. Written as DNA, the CDR3 is TGTGCCAGTATCCCCTCCGCCCCGACGGAGTACAATGAGCAGTTCTTC.

The count of this clone is one. The V and J genes are TRBV29-1 and TRBJ2-2, with D uncertain. Trimming left V 7 bases short and J 6 bases short, with 12 bases between. The CDR3 runs to 12 residues. CDR1 and CDR2 (germline): SQVTM, ANQGSEA. In DNA, the CDR3 is TGCAGCGCCCGAAGGCGGTCCGGGGAGCTGTTTTTT. Translation gives CSARRRSGELFF.

The chain couples TRBV3-1 (or the pseudogene TRBV3-2) to TRBJ2-4; 13 bases agree with TRBD2. Losses at the gene ends were 0 bases for V and 9 bases for J; bases not matched to a gene: 2. Germline CDR1 LGHDT, CDR2 YNNKEL (reference sequence). This CDR3 region has 15 residues. The CDR3 here is CASSQEGLAGSIQYF. In nucleotides, the CDR3 is TGTGCCAGCAGCCAAGAGGGACTAGCGGGGAGCATTCAGTACTTC.

V usage is TRBV4-2 and J usage is TRBJ2-3; TRBD2 is a possible D gene (7 bases). CDR1 is LGHNA and CDR2 is YNFKEQ in the germline V gene. The V end lost 1 base, the J end lost 6 bases, and 20 bases lay between the germline ends. The CDR3 has 17 residues. In DNA, the CDR3 is TGTGCCAGCAGCCAAGCCTACGGGGGGCAGAGTCTTGATACGCAGTATTTT. Protein product: CASSQAYGGQSLDTQYF.